Listed below are T cell receptor beta chains from one sample, sequenced in a study of blood T cell repertoires in COVID-19. The table came from immunoSEQ multiplex PCR; TCRdb's copy has only in-frame clones and leaves some out. The sample lists about 70,000 clones, roughly 86% occurring once. The sequencing sample was made of peripheral blood. Receptor source: a human donor in a cohort sampled during active COVID-19. Each CDR3 is given without its conserved first and last residue. D genes are given only for firm matches. Clone size appears in some rows only: once, few, many, or a class for an expanded clone.

size	V	D	J	CDR3
.	TRBV5-1	TRBD2	TRBJ2-2	ASSLLGEGTGELF
.	TRBV11-3	.	TRBJ1-1	ASSLEGGNTEAF
once	TRBV11-3	.	TRBJ2-7	ASSLSVDSSYEQY
.	TRBV11-2	.	TRBJ2-7	ASSPYYEQY
.	TRBV11-2	TRBD2	TRBJ2-7	ASSLPASGGAGSYEQY
.	TRBV3-1/TRBV3-2	TRBD2	TRBJ2-2	ASSQPGTSGGAELF
.	TRBV5-4	TRBD2	TRBJ2-2	ASSLGGLAGYTGELF
.	TRBV3-1/TRBV3-2	TRBD2	TRBJ2-3	ASSLGLAGVLDTQY
.	TRBV30	.	TRBJ2-2	AWSVGRSTGELF
.	TRBV3-1/TRBV3-2	TRBD1	TRBJ2-1	ASSQEVIQGASYNEQF
once	TRBV7-9	.	TRBJ2-2	ASSPQGGRDTGELF
.	TRBV6-2/TRBV6-3	TRBD2	TRBJ2-3	ASSQRAGGTDTQY
.	TRBV30	.	TRBJ1-1	AWLHTEAF
.	TRBV27	.	TRBJ2-3	ASSPSGHTDTQY
.	TRBV20-1	.	TRBJ1-2	SAPLNGYT